This T cell receptor (beta chain) stems from a study of blood T cells in healthy people across ages. Using a J-beta primer mix together with a sample-barcoded 5' primer, a second PCR was run for about 6 to 11 cycles. Each cDNA molecule, via a template-switch adaptor with 12 random nucleotides, was tagged. CDR3-containing paired-end reads numbering at least 2.5 million came from each sample. TCRdb processed the 5' RACE reads anew with MiXCR; each CDR3 protein has one entry. The profile shows fewer than 900,000 distinct CDR3 sequences, 43% of them singletons. There are a few counts of this clonotype. Germline CDR1 and CDR2: SEHNR and FQNEAQ (reference sequence). The CDR3 contains 12 residues. V lost 5 bases, J lost 13 bases, and 8 bases stayed unmatched.

The chain combines TRBV7-9 with TRBJ2-4, with TRBD1 matching over 7 bases. Source material: blood. The TCR originated in a woman aged 55-70 years in good health. This chain's CDR3 is CASSLSDREQYF. In nucleotides, the CDR3 is TGTGCCAGCAGCCTCTCCGACAGGGAACAGTACTTC.